This T cell receptor (beta chain) appears in the sequencing data of a study of blood T cell repertoires in COVID-19. Overall study: PBMCs, B-cell-depleted T cells, or T cells were the source of the cDNA or gDNA that made up the material.

Study processing details: Estimates of nucleated cell counts were drawn from the amplification of reference gene primers. Assay: immunoSEQ multiplex PCR; the TCRdb copy retains only in-frame clones and omits some. V, J and clone size are taken as reported in that table, and D and trimming were inferred from the DNA itself. The table has about 270,000 clones, 88% seen once. V was pared by 4 bases and J by 2 bases, with 11 bases between. CDR1 and CDR2 from the germline V gene are KGHSH and LQKENI. The CDR3 covers 14 residues. Cohort 3 donors were reported recovered after two negative PCRs, clearance, or symptom resolution.

Sequenced sample: PBMCs or T cells enriched from blood (not recorded which). J is TRBJ1-1 and V is TRBV18; D perhaps matches TRBD1 (5 bases). The receptor was derived from a woman aged 50 to 65 who had recovered from COVID-19. The CDR3 loop reads CASSLGGGNTEAFF. CDR3 coding DNA: TGTGCCAGCTCACTTGGGGGGGGTAACACTGAAGCTTTCTTT.